This T cell receptor beta chain stems from a study of T cell clusters in autoimmune cytopenias. The study's findings and limits: Healthy donors had approximately 2.9-fold more exclusive TRB clusters than active autoimmune hepatitis patients.

From germline, CDR1 is SQVTM and CDR2 ANQGSEA. The CDR3 has 13 amino acids. Tens of thousands of genome equivalents of blood DNA were amplified for TRB. In terms of frequency, this clonotype is medium-sized. What it binds is not known. TRB rearrangements were amplified by touch-down multiplex PCR with mixed TRB-A/B primers. TCRdb re-called the multiplex PCR reads, yielding one record per CDR3 amino acid sequence without DNA. This sample contains about 7,500 distinct CDR3 sequences. The V gene is TRBV29-1, the J gene TRBJ2-2; without DNA, the TCRdb call of TRBD1 cannot be checked. The sample comprised peripheral blood. This receptor was identified in a human donor with an autoimmune cytopenia or autoimmune hepatitis (not recorded which). This CDR3 is CSVRDTNTGELFF.